The sequence of this T cell receptor (beta chain) was determined in a study of T cell responses to AZD1222 COVID-19 vaccine. This clone occurred a few times. What it recognizes is unknown. Repertoires were generated with immunoSEQ multiplex PCR, while TCRdb's copy carries only in-frame clones and drops some. Counted here are 100,000 to 150,000 clones, around 85% occurring once; the ten biggest clones make up 3.5% to 4.5%. Second doses that came at about 4 or about 12 weeks were put together. Germline-derived CDR1 and CDR2 are LNHDA and SQIVND (reference sequence). The CDR3 consists of 15 residues. Trimming cost V 5 bases and J 6 bases; bases outside gene matches: 9. Whole-study findings and limits: The sample set comprised mostly white British donors with more females, and clonal diversity was possibly underestimated. Targets within unmutated variant regions were reportedly found for nearly half of spike-specific TCRs. Sampling that yielded the repertoires occurred only after the peak T cell response.

Here the sequenced sample was peripheral blood, taken 28 days after the second AZD1222 dose. The TCR was taken from an adult who received the AZD1222 COVID-19 vaccine. The chain uses TRBV19 and TRBJ2-1; TRBD1 matches at 8 bases. The CDR3 coding sequence is TGTGCCAGTAGTGTCGGACAGGGAGGCTTCAATGAGCAGTTCTTC. Its protein is CASSVGQGGFNEQFF.